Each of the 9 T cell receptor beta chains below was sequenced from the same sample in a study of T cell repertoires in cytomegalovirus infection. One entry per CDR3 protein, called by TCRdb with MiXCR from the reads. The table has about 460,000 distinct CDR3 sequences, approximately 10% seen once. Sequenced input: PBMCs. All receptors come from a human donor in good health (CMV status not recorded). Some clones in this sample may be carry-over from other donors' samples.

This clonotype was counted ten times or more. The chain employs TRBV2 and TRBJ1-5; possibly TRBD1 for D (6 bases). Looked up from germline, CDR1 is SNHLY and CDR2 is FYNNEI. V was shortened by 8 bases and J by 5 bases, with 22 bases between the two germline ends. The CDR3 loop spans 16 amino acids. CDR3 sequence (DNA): TGTGCCAGCCGGGGCAGGGGAGGCCTGGTGGATCAGCCCCAGCATTTT. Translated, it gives CASRGRGGLVDQPQHF.

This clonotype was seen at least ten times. This CDR3 is CASSLTFGDEQYF. CDR3 sequence (DNA): TGTGCCAGCAGCTTAACGTTCGGGGACGAGCAGTACTTC. The J gene is TRBJ2-7, the V gene TRBV7-3; maybe TRBD2 (5 bases). The V gene lost 0 bases and the J gene lost 5 bases, with 8 bases spanning the gap. Germline CDR1 reads SGHTA; CDR2 reads FQGTGA. CDR3 length: 13 amino acids.

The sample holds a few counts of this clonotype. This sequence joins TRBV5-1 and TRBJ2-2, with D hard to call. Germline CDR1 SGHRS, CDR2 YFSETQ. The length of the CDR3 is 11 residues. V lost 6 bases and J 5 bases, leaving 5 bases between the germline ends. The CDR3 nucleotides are TGCGCCAGCATCGGAACCGGGGAGCTGTTTTTT. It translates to CASIGTGELFF. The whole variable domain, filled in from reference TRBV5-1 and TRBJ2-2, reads KAGVTQTPRYLIKTRGQQVTLSCSPISGHRSVSWYQQTPGQGLQFLFEYFSETQRNKGNFPGRFSGRQFSNSRSEMNVSTLELGDSALYLCASIGTGELFFGEGSRLTVL.

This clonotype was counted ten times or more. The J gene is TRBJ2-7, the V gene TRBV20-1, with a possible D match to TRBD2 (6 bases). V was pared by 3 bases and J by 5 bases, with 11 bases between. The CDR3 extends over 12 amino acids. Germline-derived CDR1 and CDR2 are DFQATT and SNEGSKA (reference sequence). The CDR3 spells CSASTAGDEQYF. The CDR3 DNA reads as TGCAGTGCTAGCACAGCGGGCGACGAGCAGTACTTC.

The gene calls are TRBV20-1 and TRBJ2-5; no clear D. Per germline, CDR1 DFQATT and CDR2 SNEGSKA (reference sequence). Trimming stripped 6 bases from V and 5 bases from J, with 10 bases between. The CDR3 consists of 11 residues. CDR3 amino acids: CSAEPGETQYF. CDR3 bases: TGCAGTGCCGAACCCGGGGAGACCCAGTACTTC.

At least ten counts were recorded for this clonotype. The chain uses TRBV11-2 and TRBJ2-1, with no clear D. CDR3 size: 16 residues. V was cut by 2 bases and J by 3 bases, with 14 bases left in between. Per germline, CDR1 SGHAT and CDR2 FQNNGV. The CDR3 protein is CASSLPTRFYYNEQFF. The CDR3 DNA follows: TGTGCCAGCAGCTTACCCACCCGTTTTTACTACAATGAGCAGTTCTTC.

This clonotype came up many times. CDR3 sequence: CAGQRSPYQPQHF. The CDR3 region has the DNA TGTGCCGGCCAACGAAGTCCTTATCAGCCCCAGCATTTT. The chain employs TRBV6-2 or TRBV6-3 and TRBJ1-5; no clear D. The CDR3 is 13 amino acids. Germline CDR1 MNHEY, CDR2 SVGEGT. Trimming removed 11 bases at V and 5 bases at J, with 16 bases between.

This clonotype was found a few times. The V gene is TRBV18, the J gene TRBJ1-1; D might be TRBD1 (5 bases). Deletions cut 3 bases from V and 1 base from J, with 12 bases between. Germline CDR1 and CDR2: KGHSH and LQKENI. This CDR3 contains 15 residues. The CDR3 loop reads CASSPPGLSNTEAFF. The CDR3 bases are TGTGCCAGCTCACCCCCAGGGCTCTCGAACACTGAAGCTTTCTTT.

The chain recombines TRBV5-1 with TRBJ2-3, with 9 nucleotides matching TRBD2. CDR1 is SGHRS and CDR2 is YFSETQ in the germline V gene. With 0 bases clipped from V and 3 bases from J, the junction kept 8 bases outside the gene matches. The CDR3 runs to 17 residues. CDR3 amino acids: CASSLGSGSRITDTQYF. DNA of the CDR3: TGCGCCAGCAGCTTGGGTAGCGGGAGTAGGATTACAGATACGCAGTATTTT.